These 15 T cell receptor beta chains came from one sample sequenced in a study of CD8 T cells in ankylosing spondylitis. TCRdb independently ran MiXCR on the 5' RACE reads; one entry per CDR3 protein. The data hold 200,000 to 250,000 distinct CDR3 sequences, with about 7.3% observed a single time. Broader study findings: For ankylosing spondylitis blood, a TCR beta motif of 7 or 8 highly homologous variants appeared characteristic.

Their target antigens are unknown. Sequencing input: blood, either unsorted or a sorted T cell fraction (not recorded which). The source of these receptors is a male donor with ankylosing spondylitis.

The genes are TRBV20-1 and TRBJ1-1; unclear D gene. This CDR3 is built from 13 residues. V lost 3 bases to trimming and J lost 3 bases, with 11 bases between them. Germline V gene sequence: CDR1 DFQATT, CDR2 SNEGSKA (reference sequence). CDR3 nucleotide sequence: TGCAGTGCTAGGCATTACTCTGACACTGAAGCTTTCTTT. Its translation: CSARHYSDTEAFF.

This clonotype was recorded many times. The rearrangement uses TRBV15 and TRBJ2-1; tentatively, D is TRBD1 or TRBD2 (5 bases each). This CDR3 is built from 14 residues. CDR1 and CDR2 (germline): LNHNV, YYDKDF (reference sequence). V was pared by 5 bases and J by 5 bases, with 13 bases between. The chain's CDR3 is CATSRQWGNNEQFF. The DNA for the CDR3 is TGTGCCACCAGCCGTCAGTGGGGGAACAATGAGCAGTTCTTC.

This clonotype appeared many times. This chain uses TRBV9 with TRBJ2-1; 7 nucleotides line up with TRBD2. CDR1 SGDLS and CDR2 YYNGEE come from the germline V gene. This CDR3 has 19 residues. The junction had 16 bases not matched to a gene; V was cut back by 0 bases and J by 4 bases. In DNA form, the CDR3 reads TGTGCCAGCAGCGTAGTACCCCAATTCGGGCTAGCGGAATACAATGAGCAGTTCTTC. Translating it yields CASSVVPQFGLAEYNEQFF. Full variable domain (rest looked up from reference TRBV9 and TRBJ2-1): DSGVTQTPKHLITATGQRVTLRCSPRSGDLSVYWYQQSLDQGLQFLIQYYNGEERAKGNILERFSAQQFPDLHSELNLSSLELGDSALYFCASSVVPQFGLAEYNEQFFGPGTRLTVL.

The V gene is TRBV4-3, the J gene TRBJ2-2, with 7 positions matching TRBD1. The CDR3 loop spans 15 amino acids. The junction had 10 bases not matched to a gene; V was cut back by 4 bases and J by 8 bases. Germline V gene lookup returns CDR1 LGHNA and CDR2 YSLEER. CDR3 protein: CASSLETGWSGELFF. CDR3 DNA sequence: TGCGCCAGCAGCCTCGAGACAGGGTGGTCAGGGGAGCTGTTTTTT.

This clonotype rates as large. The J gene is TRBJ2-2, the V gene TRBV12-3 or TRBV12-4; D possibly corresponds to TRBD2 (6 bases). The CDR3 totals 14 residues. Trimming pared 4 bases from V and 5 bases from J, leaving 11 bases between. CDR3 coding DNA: TGTGCCAGCAGTTGGGACTCTGGAACCGGGGAGCTGTTTTTT. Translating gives CASSWDSGTGELFF.

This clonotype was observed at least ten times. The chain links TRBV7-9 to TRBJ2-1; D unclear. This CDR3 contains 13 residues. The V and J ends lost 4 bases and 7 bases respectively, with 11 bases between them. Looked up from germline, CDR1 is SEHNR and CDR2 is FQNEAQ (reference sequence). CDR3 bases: TGTGCCAGCAGCTCCCTGACTCAGAATGAGCAGTTCTTC. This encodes CASSSLTQNEQFF.

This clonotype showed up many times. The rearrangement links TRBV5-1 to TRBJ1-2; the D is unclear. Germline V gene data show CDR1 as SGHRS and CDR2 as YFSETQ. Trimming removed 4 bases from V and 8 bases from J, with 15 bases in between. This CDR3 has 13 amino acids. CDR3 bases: TGCGCCAGCAGCGGTGTAGGGCTAGGAGGCTACACCTTC. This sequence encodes CASSGVGLGGYTF.

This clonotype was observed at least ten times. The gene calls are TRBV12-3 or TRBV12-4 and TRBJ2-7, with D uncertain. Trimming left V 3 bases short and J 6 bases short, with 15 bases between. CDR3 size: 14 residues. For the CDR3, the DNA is TGTGCCAGCAGTTTGAGCCCCCTCGATGGCGAGCAGTACTTC. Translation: CASSLSPLDGEQYF.

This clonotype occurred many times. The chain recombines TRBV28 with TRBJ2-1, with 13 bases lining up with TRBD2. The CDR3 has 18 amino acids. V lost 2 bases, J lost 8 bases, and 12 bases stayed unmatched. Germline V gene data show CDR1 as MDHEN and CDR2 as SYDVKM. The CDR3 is CASSLTPLLAGGPDEQFF. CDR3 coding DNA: TGTGCCAGCAGTTTAACCCCATTACTAGCGGGAGGGCCCGATGAGCAGTTCTTC. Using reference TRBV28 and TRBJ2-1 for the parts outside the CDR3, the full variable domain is DVKVTQSSRYLVKRTGEKVFLECVQDMDHENMFWYRQDPGLGLRLIYFSYDVKMKEKGDIPEGYSVSREKKERFSLILESASTNQTSMYLCASSLTPLLAGGPDEQFFGPGTRLTVL.

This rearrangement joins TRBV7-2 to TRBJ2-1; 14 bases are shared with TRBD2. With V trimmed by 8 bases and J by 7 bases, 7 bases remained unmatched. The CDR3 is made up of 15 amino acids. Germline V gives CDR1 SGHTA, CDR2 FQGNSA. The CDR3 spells CASAWGLAGVNEQFF. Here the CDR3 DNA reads TGTGCCAGCGCATGGGGACTAGCGGGAGTAAATGAGCAGTTCTTC. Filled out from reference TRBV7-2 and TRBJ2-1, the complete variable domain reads GAGVSQSPSNKVTEKGKDVELRCDPISGHTALYWYRQSLGQGLEFLIYFQGNSAPDKSGLPSDRFSAERTGGSVSTLTIQRTQQEDSAVYLCASAWGLAGVNEQFFGPGTRLTVL.

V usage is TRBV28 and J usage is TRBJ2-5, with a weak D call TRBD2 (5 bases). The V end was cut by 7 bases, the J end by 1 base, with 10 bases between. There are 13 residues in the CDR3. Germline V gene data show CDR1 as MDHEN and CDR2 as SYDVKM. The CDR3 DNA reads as TGTGCCAGCACGAGCGGCCGCCAAGAGACCCAGTACTTC. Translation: CASTSGRQETQYF.

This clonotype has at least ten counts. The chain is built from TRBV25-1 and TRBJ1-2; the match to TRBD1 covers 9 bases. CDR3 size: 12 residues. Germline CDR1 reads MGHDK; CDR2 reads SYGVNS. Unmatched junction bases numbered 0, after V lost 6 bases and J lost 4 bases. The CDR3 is CASRGQGYGYTF. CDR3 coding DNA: TGTGCCAGCAGGGGACAGGGCTATGGCTACACCTTC.

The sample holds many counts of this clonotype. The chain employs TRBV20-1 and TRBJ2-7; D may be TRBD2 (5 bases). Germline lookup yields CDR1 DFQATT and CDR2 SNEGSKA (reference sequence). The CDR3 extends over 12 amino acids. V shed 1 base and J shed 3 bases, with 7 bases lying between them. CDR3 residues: CSARGGNYEQYF. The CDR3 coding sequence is TGCAGTGCTAGAGGAGGGAACTACGAGCAGTACTTC.

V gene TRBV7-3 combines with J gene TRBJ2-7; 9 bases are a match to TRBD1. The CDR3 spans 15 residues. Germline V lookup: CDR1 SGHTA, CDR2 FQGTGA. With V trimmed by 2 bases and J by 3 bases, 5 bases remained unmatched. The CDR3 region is CASSLGTGPGYEQYF. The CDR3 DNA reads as TGTGCCAGCAGCTTAGGGACAGGGCCTGGCTACGAGCAGTACTTC.

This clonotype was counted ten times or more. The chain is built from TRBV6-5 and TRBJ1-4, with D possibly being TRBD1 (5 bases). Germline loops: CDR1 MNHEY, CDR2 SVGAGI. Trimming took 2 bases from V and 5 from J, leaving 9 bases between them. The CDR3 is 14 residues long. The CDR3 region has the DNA TGTGCCAGCAGTTACAGGGCAGGGAATGAAAAACTGTTTTTT. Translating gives CASSYRAGNEKLFF.